The 28 T cell receptor beta chains below were found in one sample sequenced in a study of cytomegalovirus exposure and HLA in healthy donors. The table came from immunoSEQ multiplex PCR; TCRdb's copy has only in-frame clones and leaves some out. Of approximately 160,000 clones listed, around nine tenths are singletons. The sample was PBMCs. The source is a man aged 18 to 30 in good health and CMV-seropositive.

The genes are TRBV7-9 and TRBJ2-7; weak D call: TRBD2 (6 bases). The V end lost 6 bases, the J end lost 0 bases, and 18 bases lay between the germline ends. CDR1 and CDR2 (germline): SEHNR, FQNEAQ (reference sequence). The CDR3 runs 16 residues. The CDR3 bases are TGTGCCAGCAGACCCACCTCTAGCGTATACTCCTACGAGCAGTACTTC. It specifies CASRPTSSVYSYEQYF.

The V and J genes are TRBV28 and TRBJ2-3; 9 bases map to TRBD1. With V trimmed by 6 bases and J by 6 bases, 4 bases remained unmatched. The germline gives CDR1 MDHEN, CDR2 SYDVKM. This CDR3 is built from 13 residues. The DNA for the CDR3 is TGTGCCAGCAGCTCAGACAGGGGGGATACGCAGTATTTT. Protein: CASSSDRGDTQYF.

The genes are TRBV7-3 and TRBJ1-1; D is unclear. Trimming shortened V by 0 bases and J by 3 bases, and 5 bases separated the two germline ends. The CDR3 spans 13 residues. CDR1 and CDR2 from the germline V gene are SGHTA and FQGTGA. CDR3 nucleotide sequence: TGTGCCAGCAGCTTAACGCGAGACACTGAAGCTTTCTTT. Its translation is CASSLTRDTEAFF.

The CDR3 DNA reads as TGTGCCACCAGCAGAGCCGGGACAGGACGAGGCAATCAGCCCCAGCATTTT. Translation: CATSRAGTGRGNQPQHF. J is TRBJ1-5 and V is TRBV15; 8 nucleotides agree with TRBD1. The CDR3 totals 17 residues. Unmatched junction bases numbered 7, after V lost 1 base and J lost 2 bases. From germline, CDR1 is LNHNV and CDR2 YYDKDF (reference sequence).

The table lists this clone with a count of one. V gene TRBV7-2 combines with J gene TRBJ2-5; TRBD2 matches 9 bases. The V and J ends lost 2 bases and 1 base, in that order; junction bases with no gene match: 8. This CDR3 has 17 amino acids. CDR1 and CDR2 from the germline V gene are SGHTA and FQGNSA. CDR3 nucleotides: TGTGCCAGCAGCTTATACTACGGGACTAGCACCCAAGAGACCCAGTACTTC. Residues: CASSLYYGTSTQETQYF.

This clone came up once. The gene calls are TRBV6-1 and TRBJ1-2; 10 bases agree with TRBD1. Germline V CDR1 and CDR2: MNHNS, SASEGT. V was clipped by 5 bases and J by 8 bases; unmatched bases: 8. There are 14 residues in the CDR3. CDR3 loop: CASSIGQGGKGYTF. The CDR3 DNA sequence: TGTGCCAGCAGTATAGGACAGGGGGGTAAAGGCTACACCTTC.

This chain connects TRBV5-1 to TRBJ1-1; D unresolved. Per germline, CDR1 SGHRS and CDR2 YFSETQ. The CDR3 is 15 amino acids. V was pared by 0 bases and J by 1 base, with 10 bases between. CDR3 nucleotide sequence: TGCGCCAGCAGCTTGGCCCTGCGCGAGAACACTGAAGCTTTCTTT. Translation: CASSLALRENTEAFF. The whole variable domain, filled in from reference TRBV5-1 and TRBJ1-1, reads KAGVTQTPRYLIKTRGQQVTLSCSPISGHRSVSWYQQTPGQGLQFLFEYFSETQRNKGNFPGRFSGRQFSNSRSEMNVSTLELGDSALYLCASSLALRENTEAFFGQGTRLTVV.

The V and J genes are TRBV27 and TRBJ1-2, with TRBD1 as a possible D gene (6 bases). Germline-derived CDR1 and CDR2 are MNHEY and SMNVEV (reference sequence). The CDR3 sequence is 16 residues long. Trimming pared 6 bases from V and 4 bases from J, leaving 21 bases between. The CDR3 DNA reads TGTGCCAGCAGGGATTTAACTCGGGGGGCGCGCTATGGCTACACCTTC. This translates into CASRDLTRGARYGYTF.

V gene TRBV5-4 combines with J gene TRBJ2-6; 8 bases match TRBD1. The V gene end was trimmed by 4 bases and the J gene end by 1 base; junction bases not matched to a gene: 7. The CDR3 extends over 17 amino acids. Germline loops: CDR1 SGHNT, CDR2 YYREEE (reference sequence). CDR3: CASSRDRQLSGANVLTF. The CDR3, as DNA: TGTGCCAGCAGCCGGGACAGGCAATTGTCTGGGGCCAACGTCCTGACTTTC.

The chain is built from TRBV13 and TRBJ2-1, with D possibly being TRBD2 (9 bases). The germline V and J ends were trimmed by 5 bases and 2 bases, with 25 bases remaining between them. Germline V gene data show CDR1 as PRHDT and CDR2 as FYEKMQ (reference sequence). CDR3 length: 19 residues. The DNA for the CDR3 is TGTGCCAGCAGCCGTAGACAGGGGTGGTCTAGCGGGACCTACAATGAGCAGTTCTTC. Residues: CASSRRQGWSSGTYNEQFF.

This clone showed up just once. The V call is TRBV19, the J call TRBJ1-5; TRBD1 matches at 8 bases. The V gene end was trimmed by 9 bases and the J gene end by 4 bases; junction bases not matched to a gene: 5. The CDR3 is 13 residues long. The germline V gene has CDR1 LNHDA and CDR2 SQIVND (reference sequence). For the CDR3, the DNA is TGTGCCAGCCAAGACAGGGGAAATCAGCCCCAGCATTTT. Translating gives CASQDRGNQPQHF.

The V and J genes are TRBV11-2 and TRBJ2-2, with a tentative D call TRBD2 (5 bases). Trimming stripped 5 bases from V and 6 bases from J, with 19 bases between. This CDR3 comprises 16 residues. Germline lookup yields CDR1 SGHAT and CDR2 FQNNGV. CDR3 nucleotides: TGTGCCAGCAGCGGCCGCGGGCCGGGGAATGCCGGGGAGCTGTTTTTT. It encodes CASSGRGPGNAGELFF.

The genes are TRBV9 and TRBJ2-5; D gene ambiguous. Germline CDR1 and CDR2: SGDLS and YYNGEE. V lost 3 bases and J 7 bases, leaving 7 bases between the germline ends. The CDR3 covers 11 residues. In nucleotides, the CDR3 is TGTGCCAGCAGCGGCCCCGGGACCCAGTACTTC. This gives the protein CASSGPGTQYF.

The genes are TRBV9 and TRBJ2-5; TRBD2 matches at 7 bases. CDR3 size: 16 residues. V lost 7 bases and J lost 1; bases outside the gene matches: 13. Germline-derived CDR1 and CDR2 are SGDLS and YYNGEE. The CDR3 DNA reads TGTGCCAGCTCCCGGGGGGTCGGTGTATCCCAAGAGACCCAGTACTTC. It encodes CASSRGVGVSQETQYF. The full variable domain, rest sourced from reference TRBV9 and TRBJ2-5, is DSGVTQTPKHLITATGQRVTLRCSPRSGDLSVYWYQQSLDQGLQFLIQYYNGEERAKGNILERFSAQQFPDLHSELNLSSLELGDSALYFCASSRGVGVSQETQYFGPGTRLLVL.

The V call is TRBV7-2, the J call TRBJ2-1; the D gene is possibly TRBD2 (6 bases). Trimming left V 0 bases short and J 4 bases short, with 10 bases between. The CDR3 has 15 amino acids. Per germline, CDR1 SGHTA and CDR2 FQGNSA. CDR3 sequence: CASSLAAGTYNEQFF. The CDR3 coding sequence is TGTGCCAGCAGCTTAGCGGCGGGGACGTACAATGAGCAGTTCTTC.

The gene calls are TRBV5-6 and TRBJ2-2; 12 positions match TRBD2. There are 14 residues in the CDR3. Germline V gene data show CDR1 as SGHDT and CDR2 as YYEEEE. The V gene end was trimmed by 5 bases and the J gene end by 5 bases; junction bases not matched to a gene: 1. Here the CDR3 DNA reads TGTGCCAGCAGGCTAGCGGGAGGGACCGGGGAGCTGTTTTTT. This sequence encodes CASRLAGGTGELFF.

V is TRBV28 and J is TRBJ1-1, with D maybe TRBD1 (6 bases). The CDR3 is made up of 17 amino acids. Per the germline V gene, CDR1 is MDHEN and CDR2 is SYDVKM. Trimming left V 1 base short and J 3 bases short, with 18 bases between. CDR3: CASSLSRWGLEYTEAFF. CDR3 DNA sequence: TGTGCCAGCAGTTTATCCAGGTGGGGGCTTGAGTACACTGAAGCTTTCTTT.

This sequence joins TRBV12-5 and TRBJ1-1; 7 bases match TRBD1. The germline gives CDR1 LGHNT, CDR2 FRNRAP. This CDR3 contains 12 residues. The ends lost 1 base at V and 7 bases at J; junction bases unmatched: 0. The chain's CDR3 is CASGLGQGEAFF. CDR3 bases: TGTGCTAGTGGTTTGGGACAGGGTGAAGCTTTCTTT.

J is TRBJ2-3 and V is TRBV27, with a tentative D call TRBD2 (5 bases). CDR3 length: 17 residues. Germline assignment: CDR1 MNHEY and CDR2 SMNVEV (reference sequence). V dropped 3 bases and J dropped 3 bases, with 19 bases sitting between them. The chain's CDR3 is CASSFYYSEKRTDTQYF. CDR3 sequence (DNA): TGTGCCAGCAGTTTCTATTATAGCGAAAAGAGGACAGATACGCAGTATTTT.

The chain combines TRBV7-3 with TRBJ2-7; TRBD1 aligns across 7 bases. The CDR3 spans 14 residues. After removal of 4 bases from V and 1 base from J, the junction contained 4 bases not matched to a gene. The germline V gene encodes CDR1 SGHTA and CDR2 FQGTGA. The CDR3 protein is CASSSDRDSYEQYF. The DNA for the CDR3 is TGTGCCAGCAGCTCCGACAGGGATTCCTACGAGCAGTACTTC. The variable domain in full, completed from reference TRBV7-3 and TRBJ2-7, reads GAGVSQTPSNKVTEKGKYVELRCDPISGHTALYWYRQSLGQGPEFLIYFQGTGAADDSGLPNDRFFAVRPEGSVSTLKIQRTERGDSAVYLCASSSDRDSYEQYFGPGTRLTVT.

The chain employs TRBV7-9 and TRBJ2-3; possibly TRBD1 for D (5 bases). The CDR3 contains 16 residues. Trimming left V 0 bases short and J 0 bases short, with 10 bases between. CDR1 SEHNR and CDR2 FQNEAQ come from the germline V gene (reference sequence). The CDR3 DNA follows: TGTGCCAGCAGCTTAGCGGCCAGGGTCAGCACAGATACGCAGTATTTT. As protein: CASSLAARVSTDTQYF.

This chain joins TRBV27 and TRBJ2-7; 10 nucleotides line up with TRBD2. This CDR3 comprises 14 residues. Germline V CDR1 and CDR2: MNHEY, SMNVEV (reference sequence). The junction had 5 bases not matched to a gene; V was cut back by 4 bases and J by 5 bases. The chain's CDR3 is CASSSVAGGHEQYF. CDR3 DNA: TGTGCCAGCAGTTCGGTAGCGGGAGGCCACGAGCAGTACTTC.

The chain couples TRBV6-1 to TRBJ2-5; 7 positions agree with TRBD1. The CDR3 loop spans 15 amino acids. V lost 7 bases and J lost 3; bases outside the gene matches: 11. Germline V CDR1 and CDR2: MNHNS, SASEGT. The CDR3 reads CASILPRGPKETQYF. CDR3 DNA: TGTGCCAGCATTCTTCCGAGGGGGCCTAAAGAGACCCAGTACTTC.

This rearrangement joins TRBV11-1 to TRBJ2-7, with TRBD1 matching over 10 bases. The germline gives CDR1 SGHAT, CDR2 FQDESV (reference sequence). V lost 4 bases to trimming and J lost 7 bases; unmatched junction nucleotides: 7. The CDR3 totals 14 residues. CDR3 coding DNA: TGTGCCAGCAGCTACGGGACAGGGGATGGAGAGCAGTACTTC. It codes for CASSYGTGDGEQYF.

J is TRBJ2-1 and V is TRBV27, with TRBD2 matching 8 bases. CDR1 and CDR2 from the germline V gene are MNHEY and SMNVEV (reference sequence). This CDR3 is built from 15 residues. The J segment lost 6 bases and the V segment lost 8 bases, leaving 12 bases of the junction unmatched. DNA for the CDR3: TGTGCCAGCTCCTTAAGACTAGCGACAAGCAATGAGCAGTTCTTC. Translation gives CASSLRLATSNEQFF.

This clone has a handful of counts. The chain is built from TRBV2 and TRBJ1-1; the D is unclear. The length of the CDR3 is 12 residues. Germline V gives CDR1 SNHLY, CDR2 FYNNEI. V shed 11 bases and J shed 0 bases, with 10 bases lying between them. The CDR3: CAQSPLNTEAFF. The CDR3 DNA sequence: TGTGCCCAAAGCCCCTTGAACACTGAAGCTTTCTTT.

A single count supports this clone. CDR3 bases: TGTGCCAGCAGTTTGGGGTACAGGGGGAGCAACACCTTC. The encoded protein is CASSLGYRGSNTF. This chain connects TRBV28 to TRBJ1-2; 8 positions match TRBD1. The CDR3 covers 13 residues. V was pared by 3 bases and J by 12 bases, with 9 bases of the junction left unmatched. Germline loops: CDR1 MDHEN, CDR2 SYDVKM.

This chain joins TRBV6-1 and TRBJ2-7; no reliable D call. V lost 7 bases to trimming and J lost 3 bases, with 10 bases between them. The length of the CDR3 is 12 residues. The V gene's germline CDR1 is MNHNS and CDR2 SASEGT. In nucleotides, the CDR3 is TGTGCCAGCAAGTTTGTCGGCTACGAGCAGTACTTC. Translated: CASKFVGYEQYF.